A single sample is the source of the 30 T cell receptor beta chains below, sequenced in a study of cytomegalovirus exposure and HLA in healthy donors. Primers: 60 Vbeta forward and 13 Jbeta reverse. Profiling relied on immunoSEQ multiplex PCR, and the TCRdb table lists in-frame clones only, not all of them. The sample records just over 150,000 clones, about three quarters being singletons. The sample was PBMCs. Source of these receptors: a woman in her twenties or thirties in good health and CMV-seronegative.

The J gene is TRBJ2-3, the V gene TRBV27, with 14 bases matching TRBD2. CDR3 size: 19 residues. CDR1 is MNHEY, CDR2 SMNVEV, per germline (reference sequence). V shed 6 bases, J shed 0 bases, and the junction held 11 bases outside the gene matches. The CDR3 bases are TGTGCCAGCAGCCGCAGGAAGACTAGCGGGGGGGCTAGCACAGATACGCAGTATTTT. Protein: CASSRRKTSGGASTDTQYF.

The J gene is TRBJ2-3, the V gene TRBV6-1; 7 positions agree with TRBD1. The CDR3 consists of 16 residues. CDR1 and CDR2 (germline): MNHNS, SASEGT. The J segment lost 3 bases and the V segment lost 2 bases, leaving 8 bases of the junction unmatched. CDR3 sequence reads: CASSEFLGTDTDTQYF. The CDR3 DNA follows: TGTGCCAGCAGTGAATTTTTGGGGACAGATACAGATACGCAGTATTTT.

On this clone itself: At one end, the junction sequence differs from germline, possibly due to a read error. The chain links TRBV7-9 to TRBJ1-1; 9 nucleotides line up with TRBD1. Germline V CDR1 and CDR2: SEHNR, FQNEAQ (reference sequence). The CDR3 spans 14 residues. CDR3 in DNA: TGTTCCAGCAGCCCGGGACAGGGCGGAACTGAAGCTTTCTTT. This translates into CSSSPGQGGTEAFF.

The gene calls are TRBV5-1 and TRBJ2-6, with D possibly matching TRBD2 (5 bases). The CDR3 has 14 residues. Germline V gene lookup returns CDR1 SGHRS and CDR2 YFSETQ. V was cut by 5 bases and J by 0 bases, with 6 bases left in between. CDR3 in amino acids: CASSDYSGANVLTF. The CDR3 DNA follows: TGCGCCAGCAGTGACTACTCTGGGGCCAACGTCCTGACTTTC.

In its sample, this clone was seen once. CDR3 in DNA: TGTGCCAGCAGCATGCTCGGAGTGGGAGGGATGAACACTGAAGCTTTCTTT. Its translation is CASSMLGVGGMNTEAFF. The chain employs TRBV21-1 and TRBJ1-1. TRBV21-1 is labeled a pseudogene. The CDR3 spans 17 residues.

This clone was counted between two and nine times. V is TRBV9 and J is TRBJ2-6; D is unresolved. Trimming shortened V by 0 bases and J by 0 bases, and 4 bases separated the two germline ends. CDR3 length: 15 amino acids. Germline lookup yields CDR1 SGDLS and CDR2 YYNGEE. CDR3 sequence: CASSVGHSGANVLTF. The CDR3 nucleotides are TGTGCCAGCAGCGTAGGACACTCTGGGGCCAACGTCCTGACTTTC.

This chain joins TRBV28 and TRBJ1-2, with D perhaps matching TRBD1 (6 bases). The CDR3 loop spans 14 amino acids. CDR1 is MDHEN and CDR2 is SYDVKM in the germline V gene. V was pared by 4 bases and J by 5 bases, with 14 bases between. The CDR3 bases are TGTGCCAGCAGTTCAACAGGGATGGAATATGGCTACACCTTC. Translated: CASSSTGMEYGYTF.

The chain recombines TRBV5-1 with TRBJ2-3; possibly TRBD1 for D (6 bases). Trimming pared 5 bases from V and 0 bases from J, leaving 10 bases between. Germline V lookup: CDR1 SGHRS, CDR2 YFSETQ. The CDR3 has 14 residues. The CDR3 DNA sequence: TGCGCCAGCAGAAGGGACACTAGCACAGATACGCAGTATTTT. Amino acid sequence: CASRRDTSTDTQYF.

This clone was counted a single time. The chain joins TRBV7-6 to TRBJ1-2, with 11 nucleotides matching TRBD1. This CDR3 is built from 15 residues. Per the germline V gene, CDR1 is SGHVS and CDR2 is FNYEAQ. The junction had 12 bases not matched to a gene; V was cut back by 5 bases and J by 10 bases. CDR3 sequence (DNA): TGTGCCAGCAGCCAGAACCCGGGACAGGGGGATTCCTACACCTTC. Translated: CASSQNPGQGDSYTF. The full variable domain, in which reference TRBV7-6 and TRBJ1-2 provide the parts outside the CDR3, is GAGVSQSPRYKVTKRGQDVALRCDPISGHVSLYWYRQALGQGPEFLTYFNYEAQQDKSGLPNDRFSAERPEGSISTLTIQRTEQRDSAMYRCASSQNPGQGDSYTFGSGTRLTVV.

The chain uses TRBV18 and TRBJ2-1, with 13 bases matching TRBD2. The germline CDR1 and CDR2 sequences are KGHSH and LQKENI. With V trimmed by 3 bases and J by 9 bases, 8 bases remained unmatched. This CDR3 comprises 16 residues. CDR3 in DNA: TGTGCCAGCTCACCCCTAACTAGCGGGGGGGCCGGTGAGCAGTTCTTC. Its protein product is CASSPLTSGGAGEQFF.

This clone was recorded only once. This rearrangement joins TRBV5-1 to TRBJ1-2, with 9 bases that match TRBD1. The junction had 11 bases not matched to a gene; V was cut back by 6 bases and J by 8 bases. The CDR3 is 14 residues long. From germline, CDR1 is SGHRS and CDR2 YFSETQ. The chain's CDR3 is CASTSGGQGIGYTF. The CDR3 nucleotides read TGCGCCAGCACCTCAGGGGGACAGGGAATAGGCTACACCTTC.

This clone was recorded only once. The CDR3 DNA follows: TGTGCCTGGAGTCACCCGCGGGGAGATACGCAGTATTTT. As protein: CAWSHPRGDTQYF. V gene TRBV30 combines with J gene TRBJ2-3, with D maybe TRBD2 (6 bases). Germline V gives CDR1 GTSNPN, CDR2 SVGIG (reference sequence). V lost 2 bases, J lost 5 bases, and 11 bases lay in between. CDR3 length: 13 amino acids.

V gene TRBV19 combines with J gene TRBJ1-5, with D perhaps matching TRBD1 (5 bases). V was clipped by 2 bases and J by 7 bases, with 21 bases between them. CDR1 is LNHDA, CDR2 SQIVND, per germline (reference sequence). CDR3 length equals 17 residues. The CDR3 DNA reads as TGTGCCAGTAGTATAAAATCGGGGGGGACTCGGGGGCAGCCCCAGCATTTT. Protein: CASSIKSGGTRGQPQHF.

V is TRBV2 and J is TRBJ2-5; D gene ambiguous. Germline V gives CDR1 SNHLY, CDR2 FYNNEI. This CDR3 is 12 amino acids long. V dropped 2 bases and J dropped 7 bases, with 8 bases sitting between them. CDR3 protein: CASSEIRGTQYF. The CDR3, as DNA: TGTGCCAGCAGTGAAATTCGAGGGACCCAGTACTTC. The full variable domain, completed using reference TRBV2 and TRBJ2-5, is EPEVTQTPSHQVTQMGQEVILRCVPISNHLYFYWYRQILGQKVEFLVSFYNNEISEKSEIFDDQFSVERPDGSNFTLKIRSTKLEDSAMYFCASSEIRGTQYFGPGTRLLVL.

The rearrangement links TRBV30 to TRBJ1-1, with D possibly matching TRBD1 (5 bases). CDR1 is GTSNPN and CDR2 is SVGIG in the germline V gene (reference sequence). V was pared by 2 bases and J by 10 bases, with 11 bases between. The CDR3 contains 11 residues. DNA of the CDR3: TGTGCCTGGAGTCTGCAGGGTTCAGCTTTCTTT. This gives the protein CAWSLQGSAFF.

The J gene is TRBJ2-7, the V gene TRBV18, with D perhaps TRBD2 (5 bases). Germline assignment: CDR1 KGHSH and CDR2 LQKENI. The CDR3 has 13 amino acids. V was pared by 6 bases and J by 6 bases, with 15 bases between. The CDR3 sequence: CASSRAPSVEQYF. The DNA of the CDR3 is TGTGCCAGCTCGAGGGCCCCCAGCGTCGAGCAGTACTTC.

This sequence joins TRBV7-9 and TRBJ1-4, with 7 bases that match TRBD1. The germline V gene encodes CDR1 SEHNR and CDR2 FQNEAQ (reference sequence). Unmatched junction bases numbered 3, after V lost 4 bases and J lost 4 bases. The CDR3 has 14 amino acids. CDR3 sequence reads: CASSSTGINEKLFF. The CDR3, as DNA: TGTGCCAGCAGCTCGACAGGGATTAATGAAAAACTGTTTTTT.

The V call is TRBV4-2, the J call TRBJ2-7, with D perhaps TRBD2 (6 bases). Germline V gene lookup returns CDR1 LGHNA and CDR2 YNFKEQ. V was pared by 4 bases and J by 3 bases, with 25 bases between. The CDR3 consists of 18 residues. In DNA form, the CDR3 reads TGTGCCAGCAGCCGGGCAGGGAAGAATTTTTTGGGAGGCTACGAGCAGTACTTC. Translated, it gives CASSRAGKNFLGGYEQYF.

V and J are TRBV28 and TRBJ1-1, with 8 bases matching TRBD1. J was trimmed by 6 bases and V by 6 bases; bases with no gene match: 6. CDR3 length equals 13 residues. The germline CDR1 and CDR2 sequences are MDHEN and SYDVKM. The CDR3 region is CASSTGGRPEAFF. The CDR3 nucleotides are TGTGCCAGCAGCACAGGGGGTCGGCCTGAAGCTTTCTTT. Using reference TRBV28 and TRBJ1-1 for the parts outside the CDR3, the full variable domain is DVKVTQSSRYLVKRTGEKVFLECVQDMDHENMFWYRQDPGLGLRLIYFSYDVKMKEKGDIPEGYSVSREKKERFSLILESASTNQTSMYLCASSTGGRPEAFFGQGTRLTVV.

V is TRBV13 and J is TRBJ2-3, with 14 nucleotides matching TRBD2. The junction had 12 bases not matched to a gene; V was cut back by 5 bases and J by 2 bases. There are 19 residues in the CDR3. Germline V CDR1 and CDR2: PRHDT, FYEKMQ (reference sequence). CDR3 sequence (DNA): TGTGCCAGCAGCCCGTATCTGGGACTAGCGGGGGTGACCACAGATACGCAGTATTTT. Translation: CASSPYLGLAGVTTDTQYF.

The chain has TRBV7-6 and TRBJ1-1; no clear D. The CDR3 is made up of 14 amino acids. Deletions cut 1 base from V and 0 bases from J, with 6 bases between. From germline, CDR1 is SGHVS and CDR2 FNYEAQ. The CDR3: CASSLETMNTEAFF. The CDR3 region has the DNA TGTGCCAGCAGCTTAGAGACAATGAACACTGAAGCTTTCTTT.

This clone came up a few times. V usage is TRBV7-2 and J usage is TRBJ1-1; 11 positions match TRBD1. The CDR3 is 15 residues long. With 3 bases clipped from V and 10 bases from J, the junction kept 10 bases outside the gene matches. Per the germline V gene, CDR1 is SGHTA and CDR2 is FQGNSA. The CDR3 here is CASSLGTGGFSGAFF. DNA of the CDR3: TGTGCCAGCAGCTTGGGGACAGGGGGGTTCTCTGGAGCTTTCTTT.

This clone was picked up one time. The chain recombines TRBV7-9 with TRBJ2-1, with D tentatively TRBD2 (5 bases). Germline CDR1 reads SEHNR; CDR2 reads FQNEAQ (reference sequence). The CDR3 totals 13 residues. The V and J ends lost 5 bases and 12 bases respectively, with 17 bases between them. The CDR3 here is CASSPGLHWGQFF. The CDR3 coding sequence is TGTGCCAGCAGCCCTGGACTGCATTGGGGGCAGTTCTTC.

The rearrangement joins TRBV10-1 to TRBJ2-2; D is undetermined. V was clipped by 6 bases and J by 0 bases, with 11 bases between them. The CDR3 covers 15 residues. Germline-derived CDR1 and CDR2 are WNHNN and SYGVQD (reference sequence). The CDR3 loop is CASRMTLTNTGELFF. The CDR3, as DNA: TGCGCCAGCAGGATGACACTTACGAACACCGGGGAGCTGTTTTTT.

The DNA of the CDR3 is TGTGCCAGCAGTTCCGGGACAGGGGGCAATGAGCAGTTCTTC. Protein sequence: CASSSGTGGNEQFF. The rearrangement joins TRBV7-6 to TRBJ2-1; TRBD1 agrees at 11 bases. Per germline, CDR1 SGHVS and CDR2 FNYEAQ. V trimming: 6 bases; J trimming: 6 bases; junction bases outside the gene matches: 4. There are 14 residues in the CDR3.

The CDR3 sequence is CASSGTSGVGGETQYF. Written as DNA, the CDR3 is TGTGCCAGCAGCGGTACTAGCGGGGTGGGGGGTGAGACCCAGTACTTC. The V call is TRBV9, the J call TRBJ2-5; 10 positions match TRBD2. Germline trimming cut 3 bases from V and 5 bases from J; bases unmatched to any gene: 10. The CDR3 has 16 amino acids. CDR1 is SGDLS and CDR2 is YYNGEE in the germline V gene.

The chain uses TRBV11-2 and TRBJ1-1, with 7 bases fitting TRBD1. The V gene end was trimmed by 3 bases and the J gene end by 3 bases; junction bases not matched to a gene: 4. The CDR3 covers 14 residues. Germline CDR1 SGHAT, CDR2 FQNNGV. For the CDR3, the DNA is TGTGCCAGCAGCTTCGAGGGGGCGCACACTGAAGCTTTCTTT. It specifies CASSFEGAHTEAFF.

This chain joins TRBV18 and TRBJ2-4; 9 bases fit TRBD1. Germline CDR1 KGHSH, CDR2 LQKENI. V lost 5 bases and J lost 6; bases outside the gene matches: 5. This CDR3 is 14 amino acids long. The CDR3 sequence: CASSTTGGGNIQYF. The CDR3 nucleotides read TGTGCCAGCTCAACCACAGGGGGCGGAAACATTCAGTACTTC.

The chain links TRBV5-1 to TRBJ2-5; D perhaps matches TRBD2 (6 bases). Looked up from germline, CDR1 is SGHRS and CDR2 is YFSETQ. This CDR3 spans 15 amino acids. V was pared by 0 bases and J by 5 bases, with 14 bases between. CDR3 in amino acids: CASSLDAGYRETQYF. The CDR3, as DNA: TGCGCCAGCAGCTTGGATGCGGGGTACCGTGAGACCCAGTACTTC.

This clone appeared a few times. The V and J genes are TRBV7-8 and TRBJ1-1; unclear D gene. V gave up 3 bases and J gave up 4 bases, with 6 bases separating them. The CDR3 sequence is 12 residues long. From germline, CDR1 is SGHVS and CDR2 FQNEAQ. CDR3 protein: CASSFSSTEAFF. CDR3 in DNA: TGTGCCAGCAGCTTTTCTAGCACTGAAGCTTTCTTT.